The TCR beta chain described here comes from a study of chemoradiotherapy in HPV16-positive cancers (dated by TCRdb to the early 2020s). Study-wide context: Candidate HPV-specific T-cell clones and common TCR motifs were defined by functional T-cell assays performed on cells from a couple of HPV16-positive patients. Whether T-cell immunity against the HPV oncoproteins E6 and E7 changes during chemoradiotherapy and whether survival is affected by this immunity were examined in the study. The candidate HPV-specific TCRs and motifs were then tracked in TCR repertoires from over 80 patients with HPV-related cancers.

Libraries were built with the immunoSEQ multiplex PCR assay. The clones in this table, taken by TCRdb from immuneACCESS, are in-frame only. Not every clone is retained; where verified, under half of the shortfall comes from an unresolved V gene, and the cause of the rest is unknown. This sample gives roughly 23,000 clones in total; about nine tenths of them show up just once. The ten most abundant clones make up roughly 15% of the sample. A note on this clone: Its antigen specificity is not known. Qualities for individual bases were not recorded, and no much larger clone is one base off.

Taken from cysteine to phenylalanine, the CDR3 has 14 residues. The entry retains the CDR3 DNA only, 42 bases that are in frame from base 1. Compared with germline, V lacks 5 bases and J lacks 2 bases; bases without a gene match: 9. The CDR1 and CDR2 encoded by the germline V gene are SQVTM and ANQGSEA. Repertoires were sampled repeatedly over the course of chemoradiotherapy so that clonal expansion in the tumor microenvironment could be followed. The investigation overall reported the following: Improved recurrence-free survival in HPV16-positive patients was associated with expansion of HPV-responsive T cells during chemoradiotherapy. Expansion of candidate HPV-specific clones and E7-related TCR motifs was observed in the tumor microenvironment during treatment, whereas no such expansion was observed for non-HPV-specific T cells. The functional definition of HPV-specific T cells was derived from only a couple of HPV16-positive patients, and the survival association was reported for HPV16-positive patients.

This clonotype originated in a human donor with HPV-associated anogenital cancer. The chain joins TRBV29-1 to TRBJ2-7, and TRBD2 matches 7 of the central bases. This material consisted of blood, taken from a patient who underwent chemoradiotherapy. The CDR3 reads as follows: CSVYGRVYPYEQYF. The bases read TGCAGCGTTTATGGGAGGGTCTACCCCTACGAGCAGTACTTC.